This T cell receptor (beta chain) was observed in a study of response to subunit inactivated influenza vaccine. Study findings and constraints: Every seasonal influenza vaccination brings in few new T cells, the authors suggested.

This clonotype was counted a few times. No antigen is known for it. CDR1 is DFQATT and CDR2 is SNEGSKA in the germline V gene (reference sequence). The CDR3 extends over 18 amino acids. Germline trimming cut 4 bases from V and 0 bases from J; bases unmatched to any gene: 10. TCRdb fed the RT-PCR reads into MiXCR, producing one record per CDR3 protein. The repertoire includes roughly 710,000 distinct CDR3 sequences, roughly 15% of them detected once, and 7.6% sits in the top ten. The chain is built from TRBV20-1 and TRBJ2-1, with 12 positions matching TRBD2. This sequence was found in a man in his forties or fifties who received an inactivated influenza vaccine. The specimen comprised PBMCs from blood, sampled around 15 days before vaccination. In DNA, the CDR3 is TGCAGTGCTAAAGGGGGGCTAGCGGGAGGGCCCTCCTACAATGAGCAGTTCTTC. Its protein is CSAKGGLAGGPSYNEQFF.